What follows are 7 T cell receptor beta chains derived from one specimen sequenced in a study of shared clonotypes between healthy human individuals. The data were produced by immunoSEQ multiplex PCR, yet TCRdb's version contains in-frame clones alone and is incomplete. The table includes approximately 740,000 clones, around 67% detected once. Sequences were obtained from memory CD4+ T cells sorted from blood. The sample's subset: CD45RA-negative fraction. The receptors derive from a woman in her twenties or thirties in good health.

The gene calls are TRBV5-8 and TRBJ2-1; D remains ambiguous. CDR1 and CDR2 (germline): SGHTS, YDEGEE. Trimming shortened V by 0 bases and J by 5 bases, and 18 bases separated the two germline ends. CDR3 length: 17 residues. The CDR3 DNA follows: TGTGCCAGCAGCTTGGAAGTGGCTTCGGACGGACACAATGAGCAGTTCTTC. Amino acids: CASSLEVASDGHNEQFF.

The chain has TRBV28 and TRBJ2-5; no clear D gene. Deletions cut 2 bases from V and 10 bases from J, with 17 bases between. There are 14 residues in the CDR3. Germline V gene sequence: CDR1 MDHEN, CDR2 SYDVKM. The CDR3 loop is CASSLNGLGPSQYF. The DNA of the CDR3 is TGTGCCAGCAGTTTAAACGGATTGGGCCCAAGCCAGTACTTC.

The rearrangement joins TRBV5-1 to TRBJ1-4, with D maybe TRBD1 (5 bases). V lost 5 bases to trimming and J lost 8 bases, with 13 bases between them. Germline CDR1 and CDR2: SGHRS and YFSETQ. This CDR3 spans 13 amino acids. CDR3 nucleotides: TGCGCCAGCAGGATGGGGACTTTCGAAAAACTGTTTTTT. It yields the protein CASRMGTFEKLFF.

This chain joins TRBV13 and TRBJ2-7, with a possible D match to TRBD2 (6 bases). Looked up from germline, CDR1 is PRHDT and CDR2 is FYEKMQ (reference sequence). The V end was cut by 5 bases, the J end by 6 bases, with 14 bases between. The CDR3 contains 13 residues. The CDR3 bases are TGTGCCAGCAGCCCCACGGGGGTGGCCGAGCAGTACTTC. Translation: CASSPTGVAEQYF.

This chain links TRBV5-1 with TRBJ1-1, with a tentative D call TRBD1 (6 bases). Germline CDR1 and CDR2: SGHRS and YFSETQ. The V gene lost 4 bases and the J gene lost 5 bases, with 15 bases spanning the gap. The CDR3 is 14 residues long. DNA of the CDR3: TGCGCCAGCAGCCAAGGGGGGTCAAGGACTGAAGCTTTCTTT. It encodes CASSQGGSRTEAFF.

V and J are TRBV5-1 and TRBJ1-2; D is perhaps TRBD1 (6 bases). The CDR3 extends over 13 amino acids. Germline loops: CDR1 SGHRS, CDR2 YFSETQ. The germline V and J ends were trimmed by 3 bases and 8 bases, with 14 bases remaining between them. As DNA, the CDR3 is TGCGCCAGCAGCTGGAGGGATACAGGGGGCTACACCTTC. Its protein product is CASSWRDTGGYTF.

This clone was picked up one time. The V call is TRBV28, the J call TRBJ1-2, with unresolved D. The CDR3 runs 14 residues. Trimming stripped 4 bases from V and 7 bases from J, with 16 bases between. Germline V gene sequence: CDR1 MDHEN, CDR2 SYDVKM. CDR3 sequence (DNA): TGTGCCAGCAGTTCGGATATGGAATTGGGTGGCTACACCTTC. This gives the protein CASSSDMELGGYTF.